This TCR beta chain was obtained from a study of CD8 T cells in ankylosing spondylitis (dated by TCRdb to 2016 to 2017). Background for the entire study: The study profiled T cell receptor beta repertoires in healthy donors and ankylosing spondylitis patients to find disease-linked TCR variants. In total, the full study cohort was made up of approximately 99 healthy donors and 25 to 30 ankylosing spondylitis patients. Peripheral blood was sampled, and synovial fluid was also collected from ankylosing spondylitis patients.

The full study reports these points: A TCR beta motif of eight highly homologous amino acid variants appeared characteristic of blood from ankylosing spondylitis patients. The disease-linked clones had a CD8+ phenotype and were found at relatively low frequencies in peripheral blood. Significant enrichment of the disease-linked clones was reported in matched synovial fluid samples from ankylosing spondylitis patients. Some of the motif variants had been reported before in the synovial fluid and blood of reactive arthritis patients, a finding that suggests common disease-initiation mechanisms.

V and J lose 6 bases and 4 bases, and a span of 22 bases separates them. Looking up the germline V gene yields CDR1 SGHRS and CDR2 YFSETQ. The CDR3 starts with the cysteine, ends with the phenylalanine, and has 16 residues. CDR3 DNA is the only sequence kept; it has 48 bases, read in frame from the first base. This sample was sequenced with an Illumina HiSeq 2500. TCR beta libraries were prepared by quantitative 5'-RACE with molecular barcodes. The authors' analysis ran thus. A new computational method based on a probabilistic model of VDJ rearrangement was used to identify disease-linked TCR variants. TCRdb applied fastp at Q25 and MiXCR to the public reads, then kept only in-frame beta chains. Each CDR3 protein appears once, grouped with its most common genes and DNA. Here the V and J calls rest on TCRdb's processing, not on the authors' analysis. The sample yields 350,000 or so distinct CDR3 sequences; about 9.9% were counted once. The ten largest clones add up to roughly 9% of the sample.

Of note for this clonotype: Its antigen specificity is not known. No base-level quality is on record; no much larger clone is a single base apart.

The sequenced sample was blood, either unsorted or a sorted T cell fraction (not recorded which). This receptor was taken from a female donor with ankylosing spondylitis or in good health (not recorded which). The chain is encoded by TRBV5-1 joined to TRBJ1-1; the D region possibly corresponds to TRBD1 (5 bases align). CDR3 reads: CASTPGWGEIRTEAFF. The sequenced DNA: TGCGCCAGCACCCCCGGTTGGGGGGAGATCCGCACTGAAGCTTTCTTT. Full variable domain (CDR3 extended with the reference TRBV5-1 and TRBJ1-1 proteins): KAGVTQTPRYLIKTRGQQVTLSCSPISGHRSVSWYQQTPGQGLQFLFEYFSETQRNKGNFPGRFSGRQFSNSRSEMNVSTLELGDSALYLCASTPGWGEIRTEAFFGQGTRLTVV.